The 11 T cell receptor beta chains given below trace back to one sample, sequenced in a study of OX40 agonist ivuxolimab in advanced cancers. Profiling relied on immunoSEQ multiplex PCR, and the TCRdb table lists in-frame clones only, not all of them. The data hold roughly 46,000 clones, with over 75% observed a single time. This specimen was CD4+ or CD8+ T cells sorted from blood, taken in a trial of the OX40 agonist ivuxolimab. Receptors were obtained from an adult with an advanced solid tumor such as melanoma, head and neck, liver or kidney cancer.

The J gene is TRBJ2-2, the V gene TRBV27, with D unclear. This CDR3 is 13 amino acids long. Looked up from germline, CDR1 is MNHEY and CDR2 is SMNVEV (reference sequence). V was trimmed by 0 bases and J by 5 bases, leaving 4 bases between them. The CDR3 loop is CASSLSVTGELFF. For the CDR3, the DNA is TGTGCCAGCAGTTTATCGGTAACCGGGGAGCTGTTTTTT.

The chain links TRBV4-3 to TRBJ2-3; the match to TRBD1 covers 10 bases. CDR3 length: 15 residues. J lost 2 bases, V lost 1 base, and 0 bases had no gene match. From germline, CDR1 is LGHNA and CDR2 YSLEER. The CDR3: CASSQGQGATDTQYF. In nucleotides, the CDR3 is TGCGCCAGCAGCCAAGGACAGGGGGCCACAGATACGCAGTATTTT.

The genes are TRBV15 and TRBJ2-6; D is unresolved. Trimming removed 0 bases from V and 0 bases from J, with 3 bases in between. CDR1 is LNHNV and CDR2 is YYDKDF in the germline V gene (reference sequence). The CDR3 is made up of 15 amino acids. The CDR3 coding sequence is TGTGCCACCAGCAGAGATCACTCTGGGGCCAACGTCCTGACTTTC. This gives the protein CATSRDHSGANVLTF.

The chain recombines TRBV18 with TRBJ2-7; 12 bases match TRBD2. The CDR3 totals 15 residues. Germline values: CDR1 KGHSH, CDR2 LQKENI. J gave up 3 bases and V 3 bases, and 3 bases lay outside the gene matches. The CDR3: CASSPRTSGNYEQYF. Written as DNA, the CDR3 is TGTGCCAGCTCACCGCGGACTAGCGGGAACTACGAGCAGTACTTC.

The CDR3: CASSRDRAGSPLHF. The CDR3 DNA reads TGTGCCAGCAGTCGGGACAGGGCGGGCTCACCCCTCCACTTT. The V gene is TRBV6-5, the J gene TRBJ1-6, with TRBD1 matching 9 bases. J gave up 10 bases and V 5 bases, and 6 bases lay outside the gene matches. The CDR3 consists of 14 residues. In germline, CDR1 is MNHEY, CDR2 SVGAGI.

DNA for the CDR3: TGTGCCATCAGCAGGGACACCGGGGAGCTGTTTTTT. Its protein product is CAISRDTGELFF. The V gene is TRBV10-3, the J gene TRBJ2-2; D is perhaps TRBD1 (5 bases). Germline CDR1 reads ENHRY; CDR2 reads SYGVKD. Trimming pared 6 bases from V and 3 bases from J, leaving 5 bases between. This CDR3 has 12 amino acids.

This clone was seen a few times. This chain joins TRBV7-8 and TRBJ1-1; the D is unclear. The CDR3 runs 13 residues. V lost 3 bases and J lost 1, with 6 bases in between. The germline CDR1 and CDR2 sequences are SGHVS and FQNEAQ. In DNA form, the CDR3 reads TGTGCCAGCAGCTTTAATAGGAACACTGAAGCTTTCTTT. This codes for CASSFNRNTEAFF.

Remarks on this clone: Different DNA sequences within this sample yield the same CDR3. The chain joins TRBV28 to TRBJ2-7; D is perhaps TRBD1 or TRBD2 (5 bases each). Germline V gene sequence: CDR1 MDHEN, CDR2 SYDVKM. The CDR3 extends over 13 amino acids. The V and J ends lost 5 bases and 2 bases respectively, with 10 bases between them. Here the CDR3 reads CASSIRGTYEQYF. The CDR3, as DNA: TGTGCCAGCAGTATCCGGGGCACCTACGAGCAGTACTTC.

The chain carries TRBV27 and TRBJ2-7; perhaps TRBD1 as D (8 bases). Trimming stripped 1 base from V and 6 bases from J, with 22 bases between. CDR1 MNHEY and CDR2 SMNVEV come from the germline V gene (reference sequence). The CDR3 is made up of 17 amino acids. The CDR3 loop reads CASSLWSGGAGEAEQYF. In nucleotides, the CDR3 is TGTGCCAGCAGTTTATGGTCAGGGGGCGCGGGAGAGGCCGAGCAGTACTTC.

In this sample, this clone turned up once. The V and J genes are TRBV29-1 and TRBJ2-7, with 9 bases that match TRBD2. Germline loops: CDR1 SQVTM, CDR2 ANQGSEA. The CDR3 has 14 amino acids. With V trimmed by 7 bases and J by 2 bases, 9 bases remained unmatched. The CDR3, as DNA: TGCAGCGCCCGCGGGGGGGACAGCGCCTACGAGCAGTACTTC. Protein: CSARGGDSAYEQYF.

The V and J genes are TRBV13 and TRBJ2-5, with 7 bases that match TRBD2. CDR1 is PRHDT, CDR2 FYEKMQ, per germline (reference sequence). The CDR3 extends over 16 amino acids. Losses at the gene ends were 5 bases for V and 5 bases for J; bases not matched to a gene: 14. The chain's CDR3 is CASSPGLGAPGETQYF. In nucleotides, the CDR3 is TGTGCCAGCAGCCCCGGACTAGGCGCGCCAGGGGAGACCCAGTACTTC. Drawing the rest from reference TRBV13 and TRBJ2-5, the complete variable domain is AAGVIQSPRHLIKEKRETATLKCYPIPRHDTVYWYQQGPGQDPQFLISFYEKMQSDKGSIPDRFSAQQFSDYHSELNMSSLELGDSALYFCASSPGLGAPGETQYFGPGTRLLVL.